The text below deals with one T cell receptor (beta chain). Its antigen is unidentified. TCRdb reprocessed the PCR reads via MiXCR and lists one record per CDR3 protein. Found here are 97,000 or so distinct CDR3 sequences, around 30% of them singletons; the top ten hold 9% to 10%. The CDR3 is made up of 15 amino acids. Trimming took off 4 bases at V and 6 bases at J, with 19 bases between the two ends. The germline V gene has CDR1 MGHRA and CDR2 YSYEKL. Sorted cells numbering about 20,000 to 1,000,000, with 10%, 30% or 50% RNA, yielded the naive CD8 libraries. The source of the sample is a study of molecular identifiers for immune sequencing clone quantification. General study points: Identical TCR molecules sharing a barcode could underestimate highly expanded clone sizes.

The receptor's source is a human donor in good health. Some libraries in this study had Jurkat cell RNA spiked in. Input material: naive CD8+ T cells from blood, with Jurkat cell RNA spiked in. Subset meaning: FACS-sorted CD8+CD4-CCR7+CD45RA+ naive T cells. This chain links TRBV4-1 with TRBJ2-7; D is ambiguous. The CDR3 loop is CASSLYLGPSAEQYF. Here the CDR3 DNA reads TGCGCCAGCAGCCTTTACCTAGGCCCCAGCGCCGAGCAGTACTTC.